The 13 T cell receptor beta chains presented below share a single source sample, sequenced in a study of blood T cell repertoires in COVID-19. The method was immunoSEQ multiplex PCR; TCRdb's version includes in-frame clones alone and lacks a portion of them. This table has fewer than 250,000 clones, 88% appearing once. Sequencing was done on a sample of peripheral blood. These receptors were collected from a man aged 40-55 years with acute or convalescent COVID-19.

V gene TRBV19 combines with J gene TRBJ2-3; TRBD2 aligns across 10 bases. Per germline, CDR1 LNHDA and CDR2 SQIVND (reference sequence). V lost 6 bases and J lost 2; bases outside the gene matches: 8. CDR3 size: 16 residues. The CDR3 is CASRDERGGITDTQYF. CDR3 nucleotides: TGTGCCAGTAGGGACGAGCGGGGGGGGATCACAGATACGCAGTATTTT. The whole variable domain, remainder taken from reference TRBV19 and TRBJ2-3, is DGGITQSPKYLFRKEGQNVTLSCEQNLNHDAMYWYRQDPGQGLRLIYYSQIVNDFQKGDIAEGYSVSREKKESFPLTVTSAQKNPTAFYLCASRDERGGITDTQYFGPGTRLTVL.

The chain employs TRBV3-1 (or the pseudogene TRBV3-2) and TRBJ2-7; TRBD1 is a possible D gene (5 bases). The V gene lost 1 base and the J gene lost 2 bases, with 12 bases spanning the gap. CDR1 is LGHDT, CDR2 YNNKEL, per germline (reference sequence). The CDR3 spans 15 residues. CDR3 residues: CASSQGVRATYEQYF. Written as DNA, the CDR3 is TGTGCCAGCAGCCAAGGCGTCAGGGCGACCTACGAGCAGTACTTC.

The gene calls are TRBV19 and TRBJ2-5; 8 bases are shared with TRBD1. Per germline, CDR1 LNHDA and CDR2 SQIVND (reference sequence). The CDR3 runs 13 residues. V shed 8 bases, J shed 5 bases, and the junction held 7 bases outside the gene matches. The CDR3 region has the DNA TGTGCCAGTCACGGACAGGGATGGGAGACCCAGTACTTC. Protein product: CASHGQGWETQYF.

The chain has TRBV5-4 and TRBJ2-5; D not certain. The V gene lost 3 bases and the J gene lost 2 bases, with 11 bases spanning the gap. Germline assignment: CDR1 SGHNT and CDR2 YYREEE (reference sequence). The CDR3 length is 14 residues. Written as DNA, the CDR3 is TGTGCCAGCAGCTCCCCCGACAATCAAGAGACCCAGTACTTC. Encoded protein: CASSSPDNQETQYF.

The chain is built from TRBV2 and TRBJ1-5; 7 bases line up with TRBD1. The trim removed 6 bases at V and 4 bases at J, leaving 3 bases unmatched. Looked up from germline, CDR1 is SNHLY and CDR2 is FYNNEI. There are 13 residues in the CDR3. This CDR3 is CASRTQGNQPQHF. In DNA, the CDR3 is TGTGCCAGCAGGACACAGGGGAATCAGCCCCAGCATTTT.

The chain carries TRBV5-4 and TRBJ1-2; 10 bases align to TRBD1. After removal of 4 bases from V and 8 bases from J, the junction contained 8 bases not matched to a gene. Germline V gives CDR1 SGHNT, CDR2 YYREEE (reference sequence). The CDR3 spans 14 residues. CDR3 amino acids: CASSPWTGGSGYTF. The DNA of the CDR3 is TGTGCCAGCAGCCCCTGGACAGGGGGAAGCGGCTACACCTTC.

The chain joins TRBV28 to TRBJ1-3; possibly TRBD1 for D (5 bases). V was trimmed by 8 bases and J by 5 bases, leaving 19 bases between them. Germline V gene lookup returns CDR1 MDHEN and CDR2 SYDVKM. The length of the CDR3 is 15 residues. This CDR3 reads CASVPGGDVRNTIYF. The CDR3 coding sequence is TGTGCCAGCGTACCGGGGGGAGACGTAAGAAACACCATATATTTT.

The chain uses TRBV11-2 and TRBJ1-2; perhaps TRBD1 as D (6 bases). The germline gives CDR1 SGHAT, CDR2 FQNNGV. This CDR3 has 16 amino acids. V lost 5 bases to trimming and J lost 4 bases, with 20 bases between them. CDR3 sequence: CASSPSPIQGFYGYTF. CDR3 coding DNA: TGTGCCAGCAGCCCATCTCCCATACAGGGCTTCTATGGCTACACCTTC.

The V and J genes are TRBV28 and TRBJ1-5; TRBD1 agrees at 7 bases. Germline assignment: CDR1 MDHEN and CDR2 SYDVKM. After removal of 2 bases from V and 0 bases from J, the junction contained 7 bases not matched to a gene. The CDR3 consists of 17 residues. Here the CDR3 reads CASSLARAGGSNQPQHF. The CDR3 DNA sequence: TGTGCCAGCAGTTTAGCGCGGGCAGGGGGTAGCAATCAGCCCCAGCATTTT.

V gene TRBV10-3 combines with J gene TRBJ2-7; D may be TRBD1 (5 bases). With 6 bases removed from V and 5 bases from J, the gap between germline ends came to 11 bases. CDR1 ENHRY and CDR2 SYGVKD come from the germline V gene. This CDR3 region has 12 residues. CDR3 DNA sequence: TGTGCCATCAGCGTAGACAGCAACGAGCAGTACTTC. Residues: CAISVDSNEQYF.

In its sample, this clone was seen once. The genes are TRBV7-9 and TRBJ1-4; the D is unclear. Trimming took off 5 bases at V and 0 bases at J, with 19 bases between the two ends. This CDR3 comprises 18 residues. Looked up from germline, CDR1 is SEHNR and CDR2 is FQNEAQ (reference sequence). This chain's CDR3 is CASSQTGARAPTNEKLFF. As DNA, the CDR3 is TGTGCCAGCAGCCAGACGGGAGCGCGGGCACCAACTAATGAAAAACTGTTTTTT.

The chain carries TRBV7-3 and TRBJ2-7, with D possibly TRBD1 on 6 matching bases. The CDR3 consists of 13 residues. Trimming cost V 5 bases and J 4 bases, with 12 bases left between them. Looked up from germline, CDR1 is SGHTA and CDR2 is FQGTGA. The CDR3 coding sequence is TGTGCCAGCAGCATCCAACAGGGATACGAGCAGTACTTC. Protein sequence: CASSIQQGYEQYF.

This chain links TRBV5-1 with TRBJ2-7, with 9 nucleotides matching TRBD1. J lost 3 bases, V lost 0 bases, and 7 bases had no gene match. From germline, CDR1 is SGHRS and CDR2 YFSETQ. This CDR3 comprises 16 residues. The CDR3 DNA reads TGCGCCAGCAGCTTGGCCCCCCGGGACAGGGACTACGAGCAGTACTTC. Residues: CASSLAPRDRDYEQYF.